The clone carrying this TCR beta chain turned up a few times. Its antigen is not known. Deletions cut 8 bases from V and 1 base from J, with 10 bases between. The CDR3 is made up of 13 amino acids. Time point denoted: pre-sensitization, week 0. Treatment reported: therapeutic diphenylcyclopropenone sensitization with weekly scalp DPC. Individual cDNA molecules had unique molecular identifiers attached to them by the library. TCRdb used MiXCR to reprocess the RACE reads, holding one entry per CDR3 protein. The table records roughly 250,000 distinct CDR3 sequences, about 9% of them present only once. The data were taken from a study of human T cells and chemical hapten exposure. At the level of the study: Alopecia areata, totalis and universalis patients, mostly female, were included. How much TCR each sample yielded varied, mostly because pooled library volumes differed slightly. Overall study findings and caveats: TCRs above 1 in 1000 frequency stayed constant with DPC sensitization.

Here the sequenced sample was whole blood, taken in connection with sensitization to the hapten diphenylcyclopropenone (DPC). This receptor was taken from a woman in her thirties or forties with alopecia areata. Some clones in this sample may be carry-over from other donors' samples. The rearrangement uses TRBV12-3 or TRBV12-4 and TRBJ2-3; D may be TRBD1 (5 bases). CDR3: CASGLTGTDTQYF. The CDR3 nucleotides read TGTGCCAGCGGCCTGACAGGCACAGATACGCAGTATTTT.